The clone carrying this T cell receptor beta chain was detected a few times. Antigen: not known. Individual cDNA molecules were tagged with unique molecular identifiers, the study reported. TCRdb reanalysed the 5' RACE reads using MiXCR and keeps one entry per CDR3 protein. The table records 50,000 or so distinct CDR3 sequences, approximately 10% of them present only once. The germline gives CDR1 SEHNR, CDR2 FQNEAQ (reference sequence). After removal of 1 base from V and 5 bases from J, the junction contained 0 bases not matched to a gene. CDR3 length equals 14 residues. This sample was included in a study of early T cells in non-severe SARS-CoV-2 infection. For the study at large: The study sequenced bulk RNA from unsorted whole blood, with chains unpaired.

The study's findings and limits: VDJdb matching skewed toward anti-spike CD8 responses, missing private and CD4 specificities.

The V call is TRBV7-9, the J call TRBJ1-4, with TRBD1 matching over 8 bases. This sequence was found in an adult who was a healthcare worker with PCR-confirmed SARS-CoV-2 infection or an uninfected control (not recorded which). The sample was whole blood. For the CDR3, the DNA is TGTGCCAGCAGCTTAGGGACAGGGAATGAAAAACTGTTTTTT. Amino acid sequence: CASSLGTGNEKLFF.